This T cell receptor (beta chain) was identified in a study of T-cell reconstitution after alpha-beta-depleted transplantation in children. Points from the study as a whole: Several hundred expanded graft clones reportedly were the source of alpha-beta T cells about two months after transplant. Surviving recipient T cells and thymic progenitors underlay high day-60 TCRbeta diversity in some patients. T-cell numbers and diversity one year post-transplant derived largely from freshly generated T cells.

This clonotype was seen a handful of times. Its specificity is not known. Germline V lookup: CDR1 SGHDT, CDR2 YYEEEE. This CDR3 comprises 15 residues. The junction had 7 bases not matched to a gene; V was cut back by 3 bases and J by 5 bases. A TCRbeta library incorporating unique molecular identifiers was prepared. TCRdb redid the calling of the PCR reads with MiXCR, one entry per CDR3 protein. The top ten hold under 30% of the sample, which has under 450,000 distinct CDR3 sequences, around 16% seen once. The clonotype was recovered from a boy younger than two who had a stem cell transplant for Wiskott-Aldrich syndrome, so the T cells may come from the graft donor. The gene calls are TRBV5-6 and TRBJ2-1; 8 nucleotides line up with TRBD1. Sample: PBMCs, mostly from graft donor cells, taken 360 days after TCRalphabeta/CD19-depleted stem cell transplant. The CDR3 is CASSSDRGWHNEQFF. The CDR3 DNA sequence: TGTGCCAGCAGCTCTGACAGGGGATGGCACAATGAGCAGTTCTTC. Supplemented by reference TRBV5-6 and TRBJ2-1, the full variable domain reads DAGVTQSPTHLIKTRGQQVTLRCSPKSGHDTVSWYQQALGQGPQFIFQYYEEEERQRGNFPDRFSGHQFPNYSSELNVNALLLGDSALYLCASSSDRGWHNEQFFGPGTRLTVL.